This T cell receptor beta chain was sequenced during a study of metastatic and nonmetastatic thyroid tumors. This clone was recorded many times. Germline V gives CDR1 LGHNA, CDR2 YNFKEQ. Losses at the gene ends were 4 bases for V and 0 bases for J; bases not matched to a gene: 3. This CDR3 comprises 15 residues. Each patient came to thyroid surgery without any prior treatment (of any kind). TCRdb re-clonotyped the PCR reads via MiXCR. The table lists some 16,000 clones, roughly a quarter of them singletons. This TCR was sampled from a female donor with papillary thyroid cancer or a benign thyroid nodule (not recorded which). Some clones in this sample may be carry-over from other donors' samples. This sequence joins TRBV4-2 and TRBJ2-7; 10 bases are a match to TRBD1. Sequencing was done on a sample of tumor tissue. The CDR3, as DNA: TGTGCCAGCAGCCGAGGGACAGGGGCCTCCTACGAGCAGTACTTC. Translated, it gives CASSRGTGASYEQYF.